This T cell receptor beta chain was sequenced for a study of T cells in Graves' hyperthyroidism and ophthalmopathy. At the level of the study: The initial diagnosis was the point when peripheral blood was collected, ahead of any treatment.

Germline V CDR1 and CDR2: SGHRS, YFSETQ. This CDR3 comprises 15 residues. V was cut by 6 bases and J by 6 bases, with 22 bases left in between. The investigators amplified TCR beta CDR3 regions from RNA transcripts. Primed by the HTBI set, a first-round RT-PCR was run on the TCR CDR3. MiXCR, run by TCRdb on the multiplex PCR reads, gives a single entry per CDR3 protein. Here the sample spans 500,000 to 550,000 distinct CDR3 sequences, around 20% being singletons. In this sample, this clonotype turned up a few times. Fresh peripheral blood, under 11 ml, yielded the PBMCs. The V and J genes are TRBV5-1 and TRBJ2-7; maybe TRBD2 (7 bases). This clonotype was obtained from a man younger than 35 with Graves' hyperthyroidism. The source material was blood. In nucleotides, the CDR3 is TGCGCCAGCAACTTTATGGTGGGCGGGGGCCTCGAGCAGTACTTC. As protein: CASNFMVGGGLEQYF.